This T cell receptor (beta chain) stems from a study of blood T cell repertoires in COVID-19. The study assigned cohorts using participant-reported clinical history. Resolution of symptoms, clearance, or two negative PCRs was present in recovered Cohort 3 donors. Germline lookup yields CDR1 LGHNA and CDR2 YSLEER. V lost 5 bases and J 4 bases, leaving 12 bases between the germline ends. This CDR3 has 14 residues. In the authors' methods: Amplified reference gene primers provided the basis for estimating nucleated cell counts. The protocol was immunoSEQ multiplex PCR, while the TCRdb copy is restricted to in-frame clones and leaves out a portion. That table is the source of V, J and clone size, and D and trimming were worked out from the DNA. The sample has about 200,000 clones, 87% seen once; the top ten hold approximately 2.1%.

Sample: PBMCs or T cells enriched from blood (not recorded which). The chain carries TRBV4-3 and TRBJ1-5; the D gene is possibly TRBD1 (5 bases). This clonotype was obtained from a woman under 40 who had recovered from COVID-19. The CDR3: CASSAGRGNQPQHF. In DNA, the CDR3 is TGCGCCAGCAGCGCGGGACGGGGAAATCAGCCCCAGCATTTT.